What follows describes a single T cell receptor (beta chain). The sample is drawn from a study of blood T cell repertoires in COVID-19. The trim removed 5 bases at V and 2 bases at J, leaving 6 bases unmatched. CDR3 length: 16 amino acids. Germline CDR1 is SGHTA and CDR2 is FQGNSA. Sequencing was performed with immunoSEQ multiplex PCR; in TCRdb, only in-frame clones are kept and a portion is missing. The data show over 150,000 clones, about 90% seen once. The TCR was taken from a woman aged 18-29 years who had recovered from COVID-19. The specimen was PBMCs or T cells enriched from blood (not recorded which). The chain links TRBV7-2 to TRBJ2-3; TRBD2 aligns across 11 bases. CDR3 region: CASSPPLAGATDTQYF. The DNA for the CDR3 is TGTGCCAGCAGCCCCCCACTAGCGGGGGCCACAGATACGCAGTATTTT. Filled out from reference TRBV7-2 and TRBJ2-3, the complete variable domain reads GAGVSQSPSNKVTEKGKDVELRCDPISGHTALYWYRQSLGQGLEFLIYFQGNSAPDKSGLPSDRFSAERTGGSVSTLTIQRTQQEDSAVYLCASSPPLAGATDTQYFGPGTRLTVL.